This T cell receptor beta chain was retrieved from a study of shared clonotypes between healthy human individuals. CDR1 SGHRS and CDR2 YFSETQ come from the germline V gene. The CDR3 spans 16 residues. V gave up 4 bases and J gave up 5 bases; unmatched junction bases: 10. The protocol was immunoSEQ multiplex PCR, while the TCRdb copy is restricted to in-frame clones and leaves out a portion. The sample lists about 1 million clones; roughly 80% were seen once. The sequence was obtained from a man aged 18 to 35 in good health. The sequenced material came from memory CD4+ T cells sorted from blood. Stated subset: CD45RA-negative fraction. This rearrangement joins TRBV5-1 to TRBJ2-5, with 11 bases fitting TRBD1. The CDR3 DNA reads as TGCGCCAGCAGCCGCCTAGGACAGGGGGCAGGGGAGACCCAGTACTTC. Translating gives CASSRLGQGAGETQYF.